These 27 T cell receptor beta chains originate from one sample sequenced in a study of control samples from healthy donors and cancer patients. Only in-frame clones appear in the TCRdb table, and some are missing; sequencing was by immunoSEQ multiplex PCR. The sample has about 79,000 clones, roughly 93% seen once; the top ten hold over 0.95%. The sample comprised PBMCs. Every receptor here comes from a middle-aged woman with lung cancer.

This clone appeared a single time. This sequence joins TRBV9 and TRBJ1-4; D might be TRBD1 (5 bases). The CDR3 has 16 residues. CDR1 is SGDLS and CDR2 is YYNGEE in the germline V gene. The V end was cut by 3 bases, the J end by 0 bases, with 12 bases between. CDR3 loop: CASSANGQPTNEKLFF. CDR3 in DNA: TGTGCCAGCAGCGCCAATGGACAACCAACTAATGAAAAACTGTTTTTT. Variable domain in full (rest from reference TRBV9 and TRBJ1-4): DSGVTQTPKHLITATGQRVTLRCSPRSGDLSVYWYQQSLDQGLQFLIQYYNGEERAKGNILERFSAQQFPDLHSELNLSSLELGDSALYFCASSANGQPTNEKLFFGSGTQLSVL.

The V gene is TRBV18, the J gene TRBJ1-1, with D uncertain. The germline gives CDR1 KGHSH, CDR2 LQKENI. Trimming removed 3 bases at V and 10 bases at J, with 12 bases between. The CDR3 is 12 amino acids. The CDR3: CASSPLVNGAFF. The CDR3 DNA reads as TGTGCCAGCTCACCCCTTGTTAACGGAGCTTTCTTT.

The V gene is TRBV28, the J gene TRBJ1-1; 7 bases agree with TRBD1. The CDR3 totals 16 residues. From germline, CDR1 is MDHEN and CDR2 SYDVKM. With V trimmed by 2 bases and J by 3 bases, 9 bases remained unmatched. The CDR3 region has the DNA TGTGCCAGCAGTTTAGGTTTCGACAGGGCTTACACTGAAGCTTTCTTT. It translates to CASSLGFDRAYTEAFF.

This sequence joins TRBV10-3 and TRBJ1-2, with D hard to call. CDR1 ENHRY and CDR2 SYGVKD come from the germline V gene. Trimming stripped 0 bases from V and 4 bases from J, with 12 bases between. CDR3 length: 15 residues. The CDR3 reads CAISESKGGTYGYTF. CDR3 DNA: TGTGCCATCAGTGAGTCTAAGGGTGGTACCTATGGCTACACCTTC.

This sequence joins TRBV7-2 and TRBJ1-3; D unclear. Deletions cut 1 base from V and 7 bases from J, with 23 bases between. This CDR3 region has 18 residues. Germline CDR1 and CDR2: SGHTA and FQGNSA. The CDR3 region is CASSLVLIASAWVNTIYF. Here the CDR3 DNA reads TGTGCCAGCAGCTTAGTATTGATCGCCTCCGCTTGGGTCAACACCATATATTTT.

The rearrangement joins TRBV19 to TRBJ2-1, with 8 bases identical to TRBD1. This CDR3 region has 19 residues. V trimming: 6 bases; J trimming: 5 bases; junction bases outside the gene matches: 21. CDR1 is LNHDA and CDR2 is SQIVND in the germline V gene (reference sequence). CDR3 DNA sequence: TGTGCCAGTAGACGGTCTTGGATGGTAGGACAGGGTAACCACAATGAGCAGTTCTTC. It yields the protein CASRRSWMVGQGNHNEQFF.

V gene TRBV4-2 combines with J gene TRBJ2-1, with 11 bases identical to TRBD2. Losses at the gene ends were 1 base for V and 8 bases for J; bases not matched to a gene: 10. Germline V gene sequence: CDR1 LGHNA, CDR2 YNFKEQ. This CDR3 has 17 residues. The CDR3 DNA is TGTGCCAGCAGCCAAGGGGATTTAGCGGGGGGGCTGTATGAGCAGTTCTTC. It yields the protein CASSQGDLAGGLYEQFF.

The chain has TRBV28 and TRBJ1-1, with 8 bases identical to TRBD1. The CDR3 spans 15 residues. The germline gives CDR1 MDHEN, CDR2 SYDVKM. J was trimmed by 3 bases and V by 4 bases; bases with no gene match: 7. CDR3 DNA sequence: TGTGCCAGCAGTTGGGACAGGCCTCGGGACACTGAAGCTTTCTTT. Protein sequence: CASSWDRPRDTEAFF.

The chain links TRBV7-9 to TRBJ1-3; TRBD1 is a possible D gene (5 bases). The CDR3 runs 16 residues. Germline CDR1 reads SEHNR; CDR2 reads FQNEAQ (reference sequence). Trimming took 4 bases from V and 0 from J, leaving 13 bases between them. CDR3 in DNA: TGTGCCAGCAGCTCCCCGTCTGGGGGCTCTGGAAACACCATATATTTT. This encodes CASSSPSGGSGNTIYF.

This chain joins TRBV4-2 and TRBJ2-5; D unclear. Trimming cost V 2 bases and J 5 bases, with 9 bases left between them. Germline V gene sequence: CDR1 LGHNA, CDR2 YNFKEQ. The CDR3 consists of 13 residues. CDR3: CASSQLQAETQYF. The DNA for the CDR3 is TGTGCCAGCAGCCAATTACAAGCCGAGACCCAGTACTTC.

This chain links TRBV2 with TRBJ1-6; possible D gene TRBD1, 6 bases. The CDR3 runs to 16 residues. Per germline, CDR1 SNHLY and CDR2 FYNNEI. V shed 8 bases and J shed 1 base, with 15 bases lying between them. CDR3 DNA sequence: TGTGCCAGCCAAAGGGGGGCAGGGTCCTATAATTCACCCCTCCACTTT. This gives the protein CASQRGAGSYNSPLHF. The whole variable domain, filled in from reference TRBV2 and TRBJ1-6, reads EPEVTQTPSHQVTQMGQEVILRCVPISNHLYFYWYRQILGQKVEFLVSFYNNEISEKSEIFDDQFSVERPDGSNFTLKIRSTKLEDSAMYFCASQRGAGSYNSPLHFGNGTRLTVT.

This chain links TRBV19 with TRBJ1-1, with D unclear. The CDR3 loop spans 12 amino acids. Trimming stripped 6 bases from V and 1 base from J, with 6 bases between. CDR1 LNHDA and CDR2 SQIVND come from the germline V gene (reference sequence). The DNA of the CDR3 is TGTGCCAGTAGGCTAGCGAACACTGAAGCTTTCTTT. The encoded protein is CASRLANTEAFF.

The chain carries TRBV24-1 and TRBJ2-3; D not certain. The CDR3 covers 16 residues. The germline V gene encodes CDR1 KGHDR and CDR2 SFDVKD. V was clipped by 1 base and J by 0 bases, with 10 bases between them. This chain's CDR3 is CATSDFGFTSTDTQYF. In nucleotides, the CDR3 is TGTGCCACCAGTGATTTTGGATTTACTAGCACAGATACGCAGTATTTT.

The chain is built from TRBV5-6 and TRBJ1-2, with 7 bases that match TRBD1. V lost 4 bases and J lost 7; bases outside the gene matches: 10. The CDR3 extends over 14 amino acids. The germline V gene encodes CDR1 SGHDT and CDR2 YYEEEE. The CDR3 loop is CASSPTTGIVGYTF. The DNA of the CDR3 is TGTGCCAGCAGCCCCACGACAGGGATCGTTGGCTACACCTTC.

This clone turned up a few times. This chain uses TRBV19 with TRBJ1-5, with D possibly matching TRBD1 (6 bases). Germline CDR1 reads LNHDA; CDR2 reads SQIVND (reference sequence). CDR3 size: 14 residues. V lost 7 bases to trimming and J lost 5 bases, with 15 bases between them. The CDR3 reads CASTRAGVDQPQHF. The CDR3 bases are TGTGCCAGTACGCGGGCAGGGGTTGATCAGCCCCAGCATTTT.

The chain couples TRBV5-4 to TRBJ1-1; D may be TRBD1 (5 bases). V dropped 4 bases and J dropped 1 base, with 14 bases sitting between them. Germline V gene data show CDR1 as SGHNT and CDR2 as YYREEE (reference sequence). There are 15 residues in the CDR3. DNA for the CDR3: TGTGCCAGCAGCCCCATTTCTGACAGGAACACTGAAGCTTTCTTT. Protein product: CASSPISDRNTEAFF.

This chain connects TRBV29-1 to TRBJ2-7; 8 bases align to TRBD1. The V gene's germline CDR1 is SQVTM and CDR2 ANQGSEA. Losses at the gene ends were 4 bases for V and 5 bases for J; bases not matched to a gene: 7. This CDR3 is built from 13 residues. CDR3 nucleotide sequence: TGCAGCGTTGTGTTGACAGGGGCGGACGAGCAGTACTTC. It translates to CSVVLTGADEQYF.

The chain carries TRBV27 and TRBJ2-1; 10 bases fit TRBD2. The CDR3 covers 16 residues. Germline assignment: CDR1 MNHEY and CDR2 SMNVEV (reference sequence). Germline trimming cut 3 bases from V and 9 bases from J; bases unmatched to any gene: 11. CDR3 protein: CASSFKSGGAILEQFF. The CDR3 DNA reads as TGTGCCAGCAGTTTCAAGAGCGGGGGGGCTATCCTTGAGCAGTTCTTC.

This rearrangement joins TRBV2 to TRBJ2-3; either TRBD1 or TRBD2 may fit D (5 bases each). Trimming shortened V by 8 bases and J by 5 bases, and 11 bases separated the two germline ends. The CDR3 is made up of 12 amino acids. Per the germline V gene, CDR1 is SNHLY and CDR2 is FYNNEI. CDR3 sequence: CASLPGGDTQYF. CDR3 bases: TGTGCCAGCCTTCCTGGGGGAGATACGCAGTATTTT.

The genes are TRBV4-1 and TRBJ1-2; TRBD1 aligns across 7 bases. Trimming removed 3 bases from V and 4 bases from J; junction bases left unmatched: 8. The germline V gene encodes CDR1 MGHRA and CDR2 YSYEKL. The CDR3 totals 15 residues. The CDR3 DNA reads as TGCGCCAGCAGCCAGGAAATCCGGGACAGCTATGGCTACACCTTC. Amino acids: CASSQEIRDSYGYTF.

The rearrangement links TRBV7-9 to TRBJ2-7; 12 nucleotides agree with TRBD2. This CDR3 spans 15 amino acids. Trimming took 8 bases from V and 2 from J; bases not matched to a gene: 7. The germline CDR1 and CDR2 sequences are SEHNR and FQNEAQ (reference sequence). In DNA form, the CDR3 reads TGTGCCAGCGGGTGGACTAGCGGGGTTCCCTACGAGCAGTACTTC. Translating gives CASGWTSGVPYEQYF.

The chain uses TRBV28 and TRBJ2-1; D is unclear. The germline CDR1 and CDR2 sequences are MDHEN and SYDVKM. The CDR3 is 16 residues long. V lost 6 bases and J 2 bases, leaving 17 bases between the germline ends. The CDR3 DNA follows: TGTGCCAGCAGCCGGACGCACTTGCCAACCTACAATGAGCAGTTCTTC. It codes for CASSRTHLPTYNEQFF. Combining the CDR3 with reference TRBV28 and TRBJ2-1 gives the whole variable domain DVKVTQSSRYLVKRTGEKVFLECVQDMDHENMFWYRQDPGLGLRLIYFSYDVKMKEKGDIPEGYSVSREKKERFSLILESASTNQTSMYLCASSRTHLPTYNEQFFGPGTRLTVL.

The chain employs TRBV5-6 and TRBJ1-1; TRBD1 matches at 7 bases. CDR1 SGHDT and CDR2 YYEEEE come from the germline V gene. The length of the CDR3 is 13 residues. V shed 5 bases, J shed 4 bases, and the junction held 5 bases outside the gene matches. In DNA, the CDR3 is TGTGCCAGCAGGACAGGGACGGGCACTGAAGCTTTCTTT. As protein: CASRTGTGTEAFF. Based on the CDR3 plus reference TRBV5-6 and TRBJ1-1, the full variable domain is DAGVTQSPTHLIKTRGQQVTLRCSPKSGHDTVSWYQQALGQGPQFIFQYYEEEERQRGNFPDRFSGHQFPNYSSELNVNALLLGDSALYLCASRTGTGTEAFFGQGTRLTVV.

The V gene is TRBV4-1, the J gene TRBJ1-1, with TRBD1 identical over 7 bases. This CDR3 region has 14 residues. The ends lost 1 base at V and 7 bases at J; junction bases unmatched: 6. Germline V CDR1 and CDR2: MGHRA, YSYEKL. CDR3 sequence (DNA): TGCGCCAGCAGCCAAGTTGGGACAGCACGTGAAGCTTTCTTT. This translates into CASSQVGTAREAFF.

The CDR3 DNA follows: TGTGCCAGCAGCCTCGCCGGGACCGATCAGCCCCAGCATTTT. Translation: CASSLAGTDQPQHF. The chain employs TRBV3-1 (or the pseudogene TRBV3-2) and TRBJ1-5, with a possible D match to TRBD1 (5 bases). This CDR3 region has 14 residues. Germline V CDR1 and CDR2: LGHDT, YNNKEL (reference sequence). V shed 4 bases and J shed 5 bases, with 12 bases lying between them.

The chain employs TRBV4-1 and TRBJ2-2, with a tentative D call TRBD1 (6 bases). The germline V gene has CDR1 MGHRA and CDR2 YSYEKL. The V and J ends lost 5 bases and 6 bases respectively, with 19 bases between them. There are 16 residues in the CDR3. The CDR3 reads CASSVQGQGDAGELFF. The DNA for the CDR3 is TGCGCCAGCAGCGTCCAGGGGCAGGGTGACGCCGGGGAGCTGTTTTTT.

The chain combines TRBV18 with TRBJ2-7, with TRBD1 matching over 7 bases. The V segment lost 0 bases and the J segment 4 bases; nucleotides outside the gene matches: 9. The CDR3 extends over 16 amino acids. Germline CDR1 KGHSH, CDR2 LQKENI. The CDR3 sequence is CASSPPSGDREYEQYF. CDR3 coding DNA: TGTGCCAGCTCACCACCGTCGGGTGACAGGGAGTACGAGCAGTACTTC.